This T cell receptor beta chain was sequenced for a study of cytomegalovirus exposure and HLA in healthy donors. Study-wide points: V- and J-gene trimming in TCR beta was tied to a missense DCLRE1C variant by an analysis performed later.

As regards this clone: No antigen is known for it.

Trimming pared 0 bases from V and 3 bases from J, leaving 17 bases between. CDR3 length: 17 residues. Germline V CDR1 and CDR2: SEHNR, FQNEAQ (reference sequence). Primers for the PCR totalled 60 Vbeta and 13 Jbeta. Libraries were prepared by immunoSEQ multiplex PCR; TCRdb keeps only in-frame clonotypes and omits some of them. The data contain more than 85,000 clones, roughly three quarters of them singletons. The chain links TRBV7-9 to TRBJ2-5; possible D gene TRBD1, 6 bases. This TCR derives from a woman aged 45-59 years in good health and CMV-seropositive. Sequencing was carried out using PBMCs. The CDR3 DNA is TGTGCCAGCAGCTTAGCGCGTACAGGGCCACGAGAAGAGACCCAGTACTTC. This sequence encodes CASSLARTGPREETQYF.